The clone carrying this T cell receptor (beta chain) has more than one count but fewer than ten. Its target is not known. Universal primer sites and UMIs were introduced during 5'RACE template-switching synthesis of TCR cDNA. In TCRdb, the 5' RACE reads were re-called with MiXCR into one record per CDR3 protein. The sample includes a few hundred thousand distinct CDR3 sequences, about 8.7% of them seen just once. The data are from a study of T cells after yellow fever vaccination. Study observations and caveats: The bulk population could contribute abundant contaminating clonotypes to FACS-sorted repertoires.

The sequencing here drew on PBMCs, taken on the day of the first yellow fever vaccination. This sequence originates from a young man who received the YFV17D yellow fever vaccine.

CDR3 amino acids: CSVEVSSGTQYF. In DNA form, the CDR3 reads TGCAGCGTTGAGGTGTCTAGCGGAACGCAGTATTTT. This chain joins TRBV29-1 and TRBJ2-3; 7 nucleotides align to TRBD2. CDR3 length: 12 residues. V lost 3 bases and J lost 9; bases outside the gene matches: 6. CDR1 is SQVTM and CDR2 is ANQGSEA in the germline V gene.